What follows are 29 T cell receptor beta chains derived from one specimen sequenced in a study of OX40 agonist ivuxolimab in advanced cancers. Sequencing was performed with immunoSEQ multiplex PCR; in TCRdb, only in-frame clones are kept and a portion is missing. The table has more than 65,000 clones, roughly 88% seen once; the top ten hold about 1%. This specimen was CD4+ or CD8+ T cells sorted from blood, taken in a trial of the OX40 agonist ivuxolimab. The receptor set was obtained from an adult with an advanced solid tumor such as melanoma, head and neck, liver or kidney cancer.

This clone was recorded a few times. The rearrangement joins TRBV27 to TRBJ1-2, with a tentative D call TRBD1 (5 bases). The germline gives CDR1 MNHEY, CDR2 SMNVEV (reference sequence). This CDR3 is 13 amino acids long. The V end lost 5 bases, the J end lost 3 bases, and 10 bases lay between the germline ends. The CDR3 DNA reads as TGTGCCAGCAGTGCAGGGAGGTACTATGGCTACACCTTC. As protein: CASSAGRYYGYTF.

Here the CDR3 DNA reads TGTGCCAGCAGCGACTCCGTTGGACAGGGTGTTGAGCAGTACTTC. This translates into CASSDSVGQGVEQYF. The rearrangement joins TRBV9 to TRBJ2-7, with 8 bases lining up with TRBD1. The trim removed 3 bases at V and 7 bases at J, leaving 12 bases unmatched. This CDR3 contains 15 residues. Germline values: CDR1 SGDLS, CDR2 YYNGEE.

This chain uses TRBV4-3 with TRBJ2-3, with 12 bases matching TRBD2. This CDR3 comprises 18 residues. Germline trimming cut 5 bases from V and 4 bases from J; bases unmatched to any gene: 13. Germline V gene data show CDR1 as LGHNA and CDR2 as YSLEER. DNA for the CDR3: TGCGCCAGCAGCGGGCCTAGCGGGGGGGCTTTTGGCGCAGATACGCAGTATTTT. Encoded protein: CASSGPSGGAFGADTQYF.

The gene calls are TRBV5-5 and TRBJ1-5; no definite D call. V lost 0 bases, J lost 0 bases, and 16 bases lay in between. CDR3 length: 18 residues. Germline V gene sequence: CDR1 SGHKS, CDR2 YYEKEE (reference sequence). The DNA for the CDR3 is TGTGCCAGCAGCTTGGCAGGCTTTGGGAGTTATAGCAATCAGCCCCAGCATTTT. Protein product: CASSLAGFGSYSNQPQHF.

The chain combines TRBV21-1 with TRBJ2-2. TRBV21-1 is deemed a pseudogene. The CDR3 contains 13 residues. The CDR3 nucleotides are TGTGCCAGCAGCAAAAACCTCCCCGGGGAGCTGTTTTTT. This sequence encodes CASSKNLPGELFF.

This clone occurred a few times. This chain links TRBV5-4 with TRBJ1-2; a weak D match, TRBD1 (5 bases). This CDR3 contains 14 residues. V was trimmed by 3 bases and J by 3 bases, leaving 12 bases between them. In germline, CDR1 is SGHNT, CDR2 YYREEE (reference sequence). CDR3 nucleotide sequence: TGTGCCAGCAGCTCGCGGACACCAGACTATGGCTACACCTTC. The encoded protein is CASSSRTPDYGYTF.

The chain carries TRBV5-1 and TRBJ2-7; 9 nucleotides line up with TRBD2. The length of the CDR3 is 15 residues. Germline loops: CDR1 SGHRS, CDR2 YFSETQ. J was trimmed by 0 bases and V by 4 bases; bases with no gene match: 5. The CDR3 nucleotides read TGCGCCAGCAGCCTCCTAGCGGGGAGCTCCTACGAGCAGTACTTC. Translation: CASSLLAGSSYEQYF.

DNA of the CDR3: TGTGCCAGCTCACCAGAAACTTGGGAAAAACTGTTTTTT. This translates into CASSPETWEKLFF. The genes are TRBV18 and TRBJ1-4; D remains unclear. The CDR3 length is 13 residues. The germline V and J ends were trimmed by 2 bases and 8 bases, with 9 bases remaining between them. Germline V gene sequence: CDR1 KGHSH, CDR2 LQKENI.

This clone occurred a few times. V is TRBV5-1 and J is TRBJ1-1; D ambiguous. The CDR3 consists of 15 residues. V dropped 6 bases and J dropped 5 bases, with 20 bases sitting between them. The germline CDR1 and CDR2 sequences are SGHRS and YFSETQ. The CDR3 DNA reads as TGCGCCAGCACCCTAGGACCTTTAGGAGGGACTGAAGCTTTCTTT. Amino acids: CASTLGPLGGTEAFF.

CDR3 nucleotide sequence: TGTGCCAGCAGTTCCGCAGGGGGATCCTACGAGCAGTACTTC. Translation gives CASSSAGGSYEQYF. This chain uses TRBV6-9 with TRBJ2-7; 7 bases map to TRBD1. J gave up 1 base and V 4 bases, and 4 bases lay outside the gene matches. The CDR3 consists of 14 residues. Germline V gene sequence: CDR1 MNHGY, CDR2 SVAAGI.

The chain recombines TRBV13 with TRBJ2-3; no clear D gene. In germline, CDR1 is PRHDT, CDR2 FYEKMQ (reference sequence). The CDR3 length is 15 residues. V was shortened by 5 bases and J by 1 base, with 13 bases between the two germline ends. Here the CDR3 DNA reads TGTGCCAGCAGCGCCGCTCATGGGGGCACAGATACGCAGTATTTT. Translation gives CASSAAHGGTDTQYF.

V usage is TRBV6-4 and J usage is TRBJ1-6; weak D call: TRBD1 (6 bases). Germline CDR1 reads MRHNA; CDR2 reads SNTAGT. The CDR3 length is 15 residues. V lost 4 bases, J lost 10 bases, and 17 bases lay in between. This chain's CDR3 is CASSASGGAGSPLHF. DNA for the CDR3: TGTGCCAGCAGTGCCTCCGGGGGGGCCGGGTCACCCCTCCACTTT.

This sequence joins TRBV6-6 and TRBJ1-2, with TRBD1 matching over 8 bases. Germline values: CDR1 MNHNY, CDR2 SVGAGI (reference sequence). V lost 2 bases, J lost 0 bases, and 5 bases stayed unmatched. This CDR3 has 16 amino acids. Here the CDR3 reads CASSYTDRGANYGYTF. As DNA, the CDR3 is TGTGCCAGCAGTTACACTGACAGGGGAGCTAACTATGGCTACACCTTC.

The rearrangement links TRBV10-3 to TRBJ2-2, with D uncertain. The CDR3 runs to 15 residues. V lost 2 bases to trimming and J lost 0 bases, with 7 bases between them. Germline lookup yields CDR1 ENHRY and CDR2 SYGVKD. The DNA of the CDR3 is TGTGCCATCAGTGAGGGGTACGCGAACACCGGGGAGCTGTTTTTT. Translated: CAISEGYANTGELFF.

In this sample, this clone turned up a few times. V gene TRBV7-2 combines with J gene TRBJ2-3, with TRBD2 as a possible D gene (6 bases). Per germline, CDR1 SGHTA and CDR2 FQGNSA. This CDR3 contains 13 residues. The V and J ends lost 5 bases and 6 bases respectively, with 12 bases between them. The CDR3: CASSRDLRDTQYF. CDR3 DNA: TGTGCCAGCAGCCGGGACTTACGGGATACGCAGTATTTT.

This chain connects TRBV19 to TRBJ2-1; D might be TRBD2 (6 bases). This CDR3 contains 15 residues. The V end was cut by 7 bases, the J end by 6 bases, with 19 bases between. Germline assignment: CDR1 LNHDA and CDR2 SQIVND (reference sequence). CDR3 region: CASTPGLSLRNEQFF. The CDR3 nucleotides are TGTGCCAGTACCCCGGGACTCTCCCTGCGCAATGAGCAGTTCTTC. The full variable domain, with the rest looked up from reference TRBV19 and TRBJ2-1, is DGGITQSPKYLFRKEGQNVTLSCEQNLNHDAMYWYRQDPGQGLRLIYYSQIVNDFQKGDIAEGYSVSREKKESFPLTVTSAQKNPTAFYLCASTPGLSLRNEQFFGPGTRLTVL.

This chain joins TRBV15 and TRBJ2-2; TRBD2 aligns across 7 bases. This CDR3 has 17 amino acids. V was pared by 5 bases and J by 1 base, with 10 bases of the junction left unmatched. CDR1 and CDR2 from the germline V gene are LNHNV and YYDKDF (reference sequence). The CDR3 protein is CATSLLGGTVNTGELFF. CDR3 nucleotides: TGTGCCACCAGCCTCCTCGGGGGGACTGTGAACACCGGGGAGCTGTTTTTT. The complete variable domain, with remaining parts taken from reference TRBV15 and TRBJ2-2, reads DAMVIQNPRYQVTQFGKPVTLSCSQTLNHNVMYWYQQKSSQAPKLLFHYYDKDFNNEADTPDNFQSRRPNTSFCFLDIRSPGLGDTAMYLCATSLLGGTVNTGELFFGEGSRLTVL.

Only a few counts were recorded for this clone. The CDR3 nucleotides are TGTGCCAGCAGCCGGGGGACTAGAGGTTACGAGCAGTACTTC. It is translated as CASSRGTRGYEQYF. This rearrangement joins TRBV9 to TRBJ2-7; 8 nucleotides line up with TRBD2. The CDR3 runs 14 residues. Trimming removed 4 bases from V and 4 bases from J; junction bases left unmatched: 7. Per germline, CDR1 SGDLS and CDR2 YYNGEE.

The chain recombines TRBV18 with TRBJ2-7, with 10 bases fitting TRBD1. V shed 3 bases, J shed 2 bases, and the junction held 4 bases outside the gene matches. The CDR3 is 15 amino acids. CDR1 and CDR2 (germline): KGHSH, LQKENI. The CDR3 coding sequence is TGTGCCAGCTCACCTCCGGGACAGGGGCCCTACGAGCAGTACTTC. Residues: CASSPPGQGPYEQYF.

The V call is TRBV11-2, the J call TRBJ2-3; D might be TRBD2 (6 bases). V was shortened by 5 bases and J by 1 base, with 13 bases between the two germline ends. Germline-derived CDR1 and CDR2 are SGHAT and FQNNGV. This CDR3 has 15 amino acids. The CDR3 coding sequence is TGTGCCAGCAGCCCCCTCACGGGGGGCACAGATACGCAGTATTTT. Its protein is CASSPLTGGTDTQYF.

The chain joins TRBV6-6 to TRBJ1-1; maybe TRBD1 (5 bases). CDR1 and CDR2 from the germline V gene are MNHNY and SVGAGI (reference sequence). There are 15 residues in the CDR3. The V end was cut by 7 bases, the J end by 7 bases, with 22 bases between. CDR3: CASTLLMGERGEAFF. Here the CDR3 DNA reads TGTGCCAGCACCCTATTAATGGGGGAACGGGGTGAAGCTTTCTTT.

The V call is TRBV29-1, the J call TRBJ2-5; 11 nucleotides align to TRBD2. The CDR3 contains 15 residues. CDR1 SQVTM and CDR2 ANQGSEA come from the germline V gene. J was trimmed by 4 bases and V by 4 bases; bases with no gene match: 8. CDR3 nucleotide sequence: TGCAGCGTTGTAGTTAGCGGGGGGGCCGGAGAGACCCAGTACTTC. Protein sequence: CSVVVSGGAGETQYF.

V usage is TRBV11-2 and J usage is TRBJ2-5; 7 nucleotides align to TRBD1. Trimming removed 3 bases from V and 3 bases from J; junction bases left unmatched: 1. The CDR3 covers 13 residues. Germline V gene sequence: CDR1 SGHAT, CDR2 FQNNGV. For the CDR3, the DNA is TGTGCCAGCAGCTTCCAGGGGGAAGAGACCCAGTACTTC. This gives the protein CASSFQGEETQYF.

The CDR3 region is CSAISDRKAFF. The DNA for the CDR3 is TGCAGTGCTATCTCGGACAGGAAAGCTTTCTTT. The V gene is TRBV20-1, the J gene TRBJ1-1, with 7 bases that match TRBD1. The germline V gene has CDR1 DFQATT and CDR2 SNEGSKA (reference sequence). Trimming cost V 4 bases and J 9 bases; bases outside gene matches: 5. The CDR3 sequence is 11 residues long.

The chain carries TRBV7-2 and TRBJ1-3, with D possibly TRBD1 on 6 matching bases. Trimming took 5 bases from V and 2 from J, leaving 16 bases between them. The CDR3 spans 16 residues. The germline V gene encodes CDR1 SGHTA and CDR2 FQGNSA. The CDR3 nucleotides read TGTGCCAGCAGCCAAGGGGGGGACCCTGCTGGAAACACCATATATTTT. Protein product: CASSQGGDPAGNTIYF.

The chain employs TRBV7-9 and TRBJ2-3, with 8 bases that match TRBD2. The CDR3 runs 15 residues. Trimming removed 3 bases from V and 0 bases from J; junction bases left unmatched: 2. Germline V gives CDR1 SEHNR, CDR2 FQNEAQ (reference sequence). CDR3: CASSFGGDSTDTQYF. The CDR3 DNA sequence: TGTGCCAGCAGCTTCGGGGGGGACAGCACAGATACGCAGTATTTT.

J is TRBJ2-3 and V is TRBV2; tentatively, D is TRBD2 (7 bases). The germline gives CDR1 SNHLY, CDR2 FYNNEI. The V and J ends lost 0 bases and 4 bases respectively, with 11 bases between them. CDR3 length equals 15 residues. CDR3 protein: CASSEAGGPADTQYF. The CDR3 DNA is TGTGCCAGCAGTGAAGCGGGGGGGCCAGCAGATACGCAGTATTTT.

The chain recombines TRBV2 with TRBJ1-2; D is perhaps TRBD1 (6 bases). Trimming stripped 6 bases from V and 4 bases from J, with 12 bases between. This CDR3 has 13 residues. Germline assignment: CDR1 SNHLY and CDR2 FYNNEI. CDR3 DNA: TGTGCCAGCAGAACAGGACAGCTCTATGGCTACACCTTC. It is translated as CASRTGQLYGYTF.

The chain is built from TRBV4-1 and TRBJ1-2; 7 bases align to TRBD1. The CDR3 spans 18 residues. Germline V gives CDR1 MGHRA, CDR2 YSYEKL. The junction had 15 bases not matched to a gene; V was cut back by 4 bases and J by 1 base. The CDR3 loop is CASSPNQGGRSFNYGYTF. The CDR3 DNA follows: TGCGCCAGCAGCCCCAACCAGGGGGGACGTAGTTTTAACTATGGCTACACCTTC.